This entry lists 29 T cell receptor beta chains sequenced from one sample in a study of CD8 T cells in ankylosing spondylitis. The study's findings and limits: Ankylosing spondylitis blood seemed to carry a telltale TCR beta motif made of under ten highly homologous variants.

These receptors have no identified antigens. TCRdb recomputed calls from the 5' RACE reads with MiXCR, one row per CDR3 protein. The data hold roughly 450,000 distinct CDR3 sequences, with approximately 26% observed a single time. Specimen: blood, either unsorted or a sorted T cell fraction (not recorded which). The receptors come from a male donor with ankylosing spondylitis.

The chain has TRBV2 and TRBJ2-7, with D unresolved. The germline V gene encodes CDR1 SNHLY and CDR2 FYNNEI. The CDR3 runs to 14 residues. V lost 9 bases, J lost 0 bases, and 15 bases lay in between. CDR3 sequence reads: CARSKIENSYEQYF. CDR3 DNA sequence: TGTGCCAGAAGTAAGATAGAAAACTCCTACGAGCAGTACTTC.

This sequence joins TRBV6-2 or TRBV6-3 and TRBJ2-7; 7 bases line up with TRBD1. Germline CDR1 reads MNHEY; CDR2 reads SVGEGT. The J segment lost 6 bases and the V segment lost 6 bases, leaving 8 bases of the junction unmatched. This CDR3 has 13 residues. The CDR3 protein is CASRTTGEGEQYF. The CDR3 DNA is TGTGCCAGCAGAACCACAGGGGAAGGCGAGCAGTACTTC.

The chain combines TRBV5-5 with TRBJ2-7; 9 bases fit TRBD1. J was trimmed by 4 bases and V by 2 bases; bases with no gene match: 1. The CDR3 has 13 amino acids. CDR1 and CDR2 (germline): SGHKS, YYEKEE (reference sequence). CDR3 loop: CASSLQGAYEQYV. DNA of the CDR3: TGTGCCAGCAGCTTACAGGGGGCATACGAGCAGTACGTC.

This clonotype was seen more than once but under ten times. The chain combines TRBV2 with TRBJ1-1; TRBD1 matches 9 bases. This CDR3 has 14 residues. Germline V gene lookup returns CDR1 SNHLY and CDR2 FYNNEI. J lost 1 base, V lost 5 bases, and 2 bases had no gene match. The CDR3 nucleotides are TGTGCCAGCAGTTGGACAGGGGCGAACACTGAAGCTTTCTTT. This codes for CASSWTGANTEAFF.

The chain uses TRBV2 and TRBJ2-3, with TRBD2 matching over 9 bases. This CDR3 region has 16 residues. The V segment lost 1 base and the J segment 6 bases; nucleotides outside the gene matches: 8. The germline V gene encodes CDR1 SNHLY and CDR2 FYNNEI. The CDR3 DNA reads TGTGCCAGCAGTGAAGAGGGCGGGAGGGCCTCGGATACGCAGTATTTT. This sequence encodes CASSEEGGRASDTQYF. The whole variable domain, remainder taken from reference TRBV2 and TRBJ2-3, is EPEVTQTPSHQVTQMGQEVILRCVPISNHLYFYWYRQILGQKVEFLVSFYNNEISEKSEIFDDQFSVERPDGSNFTLKIRSTKLEDSAMYFCASSEEGGRASDTQYFGPGTRLTVL.

This CDR3 is CASNSRTYNEQFF. CDR3 in DNA: TGCGCCAGCAATTCACGAACCTACAATGAGCAGTTCTTC. V is TRBV5-1 and J is TRBJ2-1; no reliable D call. V was shortened by 6 bases and J by 2 bases, with 9 bases between the two germline ends. The length of the CDR3 is 13 residues. Germline CDR1 is SGHRS and CDR2 is YFSETQ.

This clonotype has only a few counts. The V gene is TRBV4-1, the J gene TRBJ1-4, with a possible D match to TRBD1 (5 bases). The germline V gene has CDR1 MGHRA and CDR2 YSYEKL. The V gene lost 2 bases and the J gene lost 3 bases, with 13 bases spanning the gap. The CDR3 consists of 16 residues. This chain's CDR3 is CASSQSSGRANEKLFF. The CDR3 DNA sequence: TGCGCCAGCAGCCAATCCTCAGGGAGGGCTAATGAAAAACTGTTTTTT.

This chain uses TRBV11-2 with TRBJ2-1, with D uncertain. There are 15 residues in the CDR3. CDR1 SGHAT and CDR2 FQNNGV come from the germline V gene. V lost 1 base, J lost 5 bases, and 12 bases lay in between. CDR3 protein: CASSLVPDWDNEQFF. The CDR3 nucleotides are TGTGCCAGCAGCTTAGTACCCGATTGGGACAATGAGCAGTTCTTC.

A few counts support this clonotype. The chain joins TRBV6-2 or TRBV6-3 to TRBJ2-1, with D possibly matching TRBD2 (7 bases). CDR1 and CDR2 from the germline V gene are MNHEY and SVGEGT. Trimming removed 0 bases at V and 9 bases at J, with 9 bases between. CDR3 size: 13 residues. Here the CDR3 reads CASSYSGGPEQFF. In DNA, the CDR3 is TGTGCCAGCAGTTACTCGGGGGGGCCTGAGCAGTTCTTC.

This chain uses TRBV12-3 or TRBV12-4 with TRBJ2-2; 14 bases align to TRBD2. The CDR3 covers 16 residues. The J segment lost 6 bases and the V segment lost 4 bases, leaving 4 bases of the junction unmatched. CDR3 in DNA: TGTGCCAGCAGTTCGACTAGCGGGAGGGCCCCCGGGGAGCTGTTTTTT. Protein sequence: CASSSTSGRAPGELFF.

This clonotype was observed many times. V and J are TRBV29-1 and TRBJ1-6; D gene uncertain. The germline V gene has CDR1 SQVTM and CDR2 ANQGSEA. Between the trimmed V and J ends, which lost 7 bases and 3 bases, there was a span of 10 bases. The CDR3 consists of 13 residues. In DNA form, the CDR3 reads TGCAGCGCCGGGTCGGACTATAATTCACCCCTCCACTTT. It codes for CSAGSDYNSPLHF.

This clonotype was observed a handful of times. V gene TRBV7-8 combines with J gene TRBJ2-1, with 15 nucleotides matching TRBD2. This CDR3 has 16 amino acids. The junction had 6 bases not matched to a gene; V was cut back by 5 bases and J by 7 bases. Germline CDR1 and CDR2: SGHVS and FQNEAQ. The CDR3: CASSTRGLAGGNEQFF. DNA for the CDR3: TGTGCCAGCAGCACCAGGGGACTAGCGGGAGGTAATGAGCAGTTCTTC.

This clonotype was seen many times. The chain has TRBV5-1 and TRBJ2-5, with D hard to call. V dropped 1 base and J dropped 2 bases, with 12 bases sitting between them. Germline loops: CDR1 SGHRS, CDR2 YFSETQ. The CDR3 totals 15 residues. CDR3 DNA sequence: TGCGCCAGCAGCTTGCTACCAGGAGCGCAAGAGACCCAGTACTTC. It translates to CASSLLPGAQETQYF.

The chain is built from TRBV19 and TRBJ2-1; D unresolved. Germline values: CDR1 LNHDA, CDR2 SQIVND (reference sequence). The CDR3 extends over 11 amino acids. The V end lost 3 bases, the J end lost 9 bases, and 6 bases lay between the germline ends. The CDR3 DNA is TGTGCCAGTAGTATCAGTAGTGAGCAGTTCTTC. This encodes CASSISSEQFF.

This clonotype was detected a few times. The chain is built from TRBV9 and TRBJ2-3; D is ambiguous. The CDR3 sequence is 15 residues long. With 4 bases removed from V and 1 base from J, the gap between germline ends came to 13 bases. Germline lookup yields CDR1 SGDLS and CDR2 YYNGEE. CDR3 nucleotides: TGTGCCAGCAGCCGGTGGCGGTCCCGCACAGATACGCAGTATTTT. Translation: CASSRWRSRTDTQYF. The entire variable domain, with the rest obtained from reference TRBV9 and TRBJ2-3, is as follows: DSGVTQTPKHLITATGQRVTLRCSPRSGDLSVYWYQQSLDQGLQFLIQYYNGEERAKGNILERFSAQQFPDLHSELNLSSLELGDSALYFCASSRWRSRTDTQYFGPGTRLTVL.

The sample holds a few counts of this clonotype. The V and J genes are TRBV4-2 and TRBJ2-1; weak D call: TRBD2 (5 bases). The CDR3 has 15 amino acids. Deletions cut 6 bases from V and 8 bases from J, with 20 bases between. Germline V gives CDR1 LGHNA, CDR2 YNFKEQ. The CDR3 loop reads CASSARDAREYEQFF. The CDR3 coding sequence is TGTGCCAGCAGTGCCCGGGATGCTAGGGAGTATGAGCAGTTCTTC.

This clonotype was found many times. The chain couples TRBV7-2 to TRBJ2-7; D unclear. Germline assignment: CDR1 SGHTA and CDR2 FQGNSA. Trimming took 5 bases from V and 0 from J, leaving 8 bases between them. The CDR3 consists of 13 residues. Here the CDR3 DNA reads TGTGCCAGCAGCCTCCTCGACTCCTACGAGCAGTACTTC. Protein sequence: CASSLLDSYEQYF.

The chain uses TRBV10-3 and TRBJ2-7; 8 nucleotides agree with TRBD2. The germline gives CDR1 ENHRY, CDR2 SYGVKD. CDR3 length equals 16 residues. The ends lost 6 bases at V and 1 base at J; junction bases unmatched: 11. The CDR3: CAISPQVAGGSYEQYF. The CDR3 DNA reads as TGTGCCATCAGCCCCCAGGTTGCGGGAGGTTCCTACGAGCAGTACTTC.

V usage is TRBV20-1 and J usage is TRBJ1-6, with TRBD1 matching over 11 bases. This CDR3 is built from 13 residues. Germline CDR1 is DFQATT and CDR2 is SNEGSKA (reference sequence). The CDR3, as DNA: TGCAGCGTGGACAGGGGGCTAGGTTCACCCCTCCACTTT. Amino acid sequence: CSVDRGLGSPLHF.

The CDR3 sequence: CASHRGGQGPTEAFF. The DNA of the CDR3 is TGCGCCAGCCATCGCGGGGGACAGGGGCCCACTGAAGCTTTCTTT. This rearrangement joins TRBV5-1 to TRBJ1-1; 10 nucleotides match TRBD1. The CDR3 totals 15 residues. Germline V CDR1 and CDR2: SGHRS, YFSETQ. V dropped 7 bases and J dropped 4; count of bases not matched to a gene: 10.

Only a few counts were recorded for this clonotype. This chain uses TRBV29-1 with TRBJ1-2; D is unclear. Germline CDR1 is SQVTM and CDR2 is ANQGSEA. This CDR3 region has 12 residues. Trimming took 4 bases from V and 7 from J, leaving 13 bases between them. The CDR3 DNA is TGCAGCGTTGGAAGTCCGGGAAGTGGCTACACCTTC. Translation: CSVGSPGSGYTF. The variable domain in full, completed from reference TRBV29-1 and TRBJ1-2, reads SAVISQKPSRDICQRGTSLTIQCQVDSQVTMMFWYRQQPGQSLTLIATANQGSEATYESGFVIDKFPISRPNLTFSTLTVSNMSPEDSSIYLCSVGSPGSGYTFGSGTRLTVV.

J is TRBJ2-1 and V is TRBV5-1; D might be TRBD2 (7 bases). V lost 1 base, J lost 8 bases, and 22 bases lay in between. Germline lookup yields CDR1 SGHRS and CDR2 YFSETQ. This CDR3 comprises 17 residues. The CDR3 reads CASSLLPGGGSSDEQFF. As DNA, the CDR3 is TGCGCCAGCAGCTTGCTCCCGGGGGGCGGGAGCTCCGATGAGCAGTTCTTC.

Only a few counts were recorded for this clonotype. The V and J genes are TRBV5-1 and TRBJ2-7, with D maybe TRBD1 (5 bases). The germline V gene has CDR1 SGHRS and CDR2 YFSETQ. V lost 4 bases, J lost 2 bases, and 13 bases lay in between. The CDR3 is made up of 14 amino acids. The chain's CDR3 is CASSPTAFTYEQYV. CDR3 nucleotides: TGCGCCAGCAGCCCGACAGCTTTCACCTACGAGCAGTACGTC.

The sample holds a few counts of this clonotype. The chain carries TRBV5-1 and TRBJ1-5, with D unclear. The CDR3 length is 14 residues. The germline V and J ends were trimmed by 0 bases and 5 bases, with 9 bases remaining between them. Germline values: CDR1 SGHRS, CDR2 YFSETQ. The CDR3 here is CASSLGEPDQPQHF. The CDR3 DNA reads TGCGCCAGCAGCTTGGGAGAGCCTGATCAGCCCCAGCATTTT.

Many counts were recorded for this clonotype. The chain recombines TRBV7-9 with TRBJ2-3, with a possible D match to TRBD1 (6 bases). CDR1 is SEHNR, CDR2 FQNEAQ, per germline (reference sequence). V shed 1 base and J shed 5 bases, with 10 bases lying between them. The CDR3 loop spans 14 amino acids. CDR3 sequence reads: CASSLGTEQDTQYF. Here the CDR3 DNA reads TGTGCCAGCAGCTTAGGGACAGAGCAAGATACGCAGTATTTT.

The rearrangement links TRBV7-2 to TRBJ2-7; D not resolved. The V gene lost 1 base and the J gene lost 3 bases, with 7 bases spanning the gap. The germline V gene has CDR1 SGHTA and CDR2 FQGNSA. This CDR3 comprises 13 residues. The chain's CDR3 is CASSLDHDYEQYV. In nucleotides, the CDR3 is TGTGCCAGCAGCTTAGACCACGACTACGAGCAGTACGTC.

This clonotype was seen a handful of times. The chain joins TRBV6-1 to TRBJ1-4; tentative D call: TRBD1 (6 bases). V gave up 8 bases and J gave up 5 bases, with 12 bases separating them. The CDR3 length is 13 residues. Per germline, CDR1 MNHNS and CDR2 SASEGT. DNA of the CDR3: TGTGCCAGCGCCCGGACAGAAAATGAAAAACTGTTTTTT. Residues: CASARTENEKLFF.

This clonotype has just a few counts. This chain joins TRBV4-1 and TRBJ2-1; TRBD2 aligns across 14 bases. Germline CDR1 and CDR2: MGHRA and YSYEKL. This CDR3 is built from 16 residues. J was trimmed by 8 bases and V by 1 base; bases with no gene match: 4. The CDR3 DNA sequence: TGCGCCAGCAGCCAAGGGGGACTAGCGGGAGTCTATGAGCAGTTCTTC. Its translation is CASSQGGLAGVYEQFF.

This chain connects TRBV4-2 to TRBJ2-2, with D possibly matching TRBD1 (7 bases). There are 16 residues in the CDR3. Trimming removed 4 bases from V and 4 bases from J, with 16 bases in between. Germline CDR1 LGHNA, CDR2 YNFKEQ. The CDR3 protein is CASSLQNQGGTGELFF. The CDR3 region has the DNA TGTGCCAGCAGCCTACAAAACCAGGGGGGCACCGGGGAGCTGTTTTTT.